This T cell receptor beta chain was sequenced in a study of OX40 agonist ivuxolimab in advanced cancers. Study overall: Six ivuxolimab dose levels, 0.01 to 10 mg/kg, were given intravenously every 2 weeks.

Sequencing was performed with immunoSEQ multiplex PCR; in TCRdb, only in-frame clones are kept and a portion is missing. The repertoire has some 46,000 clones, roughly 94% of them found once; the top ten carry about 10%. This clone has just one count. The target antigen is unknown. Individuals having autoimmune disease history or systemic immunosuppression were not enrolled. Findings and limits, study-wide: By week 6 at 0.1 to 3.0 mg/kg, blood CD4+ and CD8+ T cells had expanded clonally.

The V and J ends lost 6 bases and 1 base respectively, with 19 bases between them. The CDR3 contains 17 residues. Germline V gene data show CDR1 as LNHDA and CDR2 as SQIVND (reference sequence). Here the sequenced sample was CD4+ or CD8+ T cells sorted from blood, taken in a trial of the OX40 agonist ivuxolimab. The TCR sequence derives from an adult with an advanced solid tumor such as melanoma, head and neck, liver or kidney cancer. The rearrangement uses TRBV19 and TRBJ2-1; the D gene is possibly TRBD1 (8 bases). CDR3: CASSPLPQGGSYNEQFF. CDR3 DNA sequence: TGTGCCAGTAGCCCTCTCCCACAGGGGGGGTCCTACAATGAGCAGTTCTTC.